This T cell receptor (beta chain) came from a study of vaccination effects on CD4 cells after COVID-19. Expansion of antigen-specific CD4+ T cells with viral peptide pools was carried out by the ViraFEST assay before sequencing. At the end of about ten days of culture, CD4+ T cells were isolated. People in the vaccine group had not been infected with SARS-CoV-2 before, and their nucleocapsid antibodies were negative. Every well got around 1.9 million PBMC, which were grown with about 10 IU/ml IL-2 and 10 ug/ml peptides. Sequencing used immunoSEQ multiplex PCR; TCRdb keeps in-frame clones, though not all of them. The sample shows about 22,000 clones, about 75% of them seen only once. This clone was found a few times. Its antigen remains unknown. This TCR was sampled from a human donor who received a COVID-19 vaccine. The material sequenced was CD4+ T cells from PBMCs cultured with HCoV-NL63 spike peptides, taken before COVID-19 vaccination.

The CDR3 region is CASSLGRPYGYTF. CDR3 DNA: TGTGCCAGCTCTCTTGGCCGTCCCTATGGCTACACCTTC. The chain has TRBV27 and TRBJ1-2; D not resolved. V was clipped by 8 bases and J by 4 bases, with 14 bases between them. This CDR3 has 13 residues. Germline CDR1 is MNHEY and CDR2 is SMNVEV (reference sequence).